The 9 T cell receptor beta chains listed next were all sequenced from one sample in a study of radiotherapy plus CTLA-4 blockade in lung cancer. Repertoires were generated with immunoSEQ multiplex PCR, while TCRdb's copy carries only in-frame clones and drops some. The table lists tens of thousands of clones, about 78% of them singletons. The material sequenced was peripheral blood, taken from a patient treated with radiotherapy plus ipilimumab. The receptors derive from a human donor with non-small cell lung cancer who had a partial response to radiotherapy plus ipilimumab. Some clones in this sample may be carry-over from other donors' samples.

V usage is TRBV6-1 and J usage is TRBJ2-7, with 9 bases matching TRBD1. The CDR3 is 14 residues long. After removal of 5 bases from V and 5 bases from J, the junction contained 7 bases not matched to a gene. Germline CDR1 MNHNS, CDR2 SASEGT. As DNA, the CDR3 is TGTGCCAGCAGTTCACGGGACAGGGTAAACGAGCAGTACTTC. It encodes CASSSRDRVNEQYF.

The rearrangement joins TRBV19 to TRBJ2-3; 10 bases are shared with TRBD2. V lost 0 bases, J lost 1 base, and 7 bases stayed unmatched. The CDR3 has 18 residues. Germline V gene lookup returns CDR1 LNHDA and CDR2 SQIVND (reference sequence). CDR3 nucleotides: TGTGCCAGTAGTATAGATCTGGCTAGCGGGAGTCGCACAGATACGCAGTATTTT. Residues: CASSIDLASGSRTDTQYF.

The V and J genes are TRBV10-1 and TRBJ1-6; D not resolved. Trimming cost V 4 bases and J 7 bases, with 8 bases left between them. CDR1 is WNHNN and CDR2 is SYGVQD in the germline V gene (reference sequence). CDR3 length: 13 amino acids. The CDR3 DNA follows: TGCGCCAGCAGTGGTTCGCGAAATTCACCCCTCCACTTT. Its protein product is CASSGSRNSPLHF.

The chain recombines TRBV5-6 with TRBJ1-1, with D unresolved. V was clipped by 1 base and J by 1 base, with 8 bases between them. Germline V gives CDR1 SGHDT, CDR2 YYEEEE. The CDR3 is made up of 14 amino acids. The CDR3 nucleotides are TGTGCCAGCAGCTTGTTGCCGCGGAACACTGAAGCTTTCTTT. Translation gives CASSLLPRNTEAFF.

CDR3 DNA: TGTGCCAGCTCACCAGGCGCACAGGGTGTGGCTGAGCAGTTCTTC. Its translation is CASSPGAQGVAEQFF. This chain uses TRBV18 with TRBJ2-1; D might be TRBD1 (6 bases). The CDR3 is 15 amino acids. Per the germline V gene, CDR1 is KGHSH and CDR2 is LQKENI. V was clipped by 2 bases and J by 9 bases, with 17 bases between them.

The chain recombines TRBV5-1 with TRBJ2-3; 11 bases line up with TRBD2. V lost 4 bases to trimming and J lost 4 bases; unmatched junction nucleotides: 8. The CDR3 runs 16 residues. The germline CDR1 and CDR2 sequences are SGHRS and YFSETQ. The CDR3 DNA sequence: TGCGCCAGCAGCACCCTTCTAGCGGGAGGACCAGATACGCAGTATTTT. Protein product: CASSTLLAGGPDTQYF.

This clone was counted a few times. Other nucleotide sequences from this sample produce the same CDR3. This chain links TRBV18 with TRBJ1-3, with TRBD1 matching over 9 bases. The V segment lost 3 bases and the J segment 4 bases; nucleotides outside the gene matches: 1. The CDR3 consists of 14 residues. The V gene's germline CDR1 is KGHSH and CDR2 LQKENI. Here the CDR3 DNA reads TGTGCCAGCTCACCGGGGACAGGGGGAAACACCATATATTTT. Amino acids: CASSPGTGGNTIYF.

The chain joins TRBV5-4 to TRBJ2-3; 7 bases align to TRBD2. The V gene's germline CDR1 is SGHNT and CDR2 YYREEE (reference sequence). This CDR3 is 14 amino acids long. The V segment lost 4 bases and the J segment 14 bases; nucleotides outside the gene matches: 16. The CDR3, as DNA: TGTGCCAGCAGCCTTAAAGGACTAGACAGCCTGCGGTATTTT. Translation gives CASSLKGLDSLRYF.

The table lists this clone with a few counts. The V gene is TRBV19, the J gene TRBJ1-3, with D unresolved. The CDR3 is 13 amino acids. Trimming removed 8 bases at V and 0 bases at J, with 8 bases between. Germline-derived CDR1 and CDR2 are LNHDA and SQIVND (reference sequence). CDR3: CASGQSSGNTIYF. The CDR3 DNA is TGTGCCAGTGGGCAGTCCTCTGGAAACACCATATATTTT.